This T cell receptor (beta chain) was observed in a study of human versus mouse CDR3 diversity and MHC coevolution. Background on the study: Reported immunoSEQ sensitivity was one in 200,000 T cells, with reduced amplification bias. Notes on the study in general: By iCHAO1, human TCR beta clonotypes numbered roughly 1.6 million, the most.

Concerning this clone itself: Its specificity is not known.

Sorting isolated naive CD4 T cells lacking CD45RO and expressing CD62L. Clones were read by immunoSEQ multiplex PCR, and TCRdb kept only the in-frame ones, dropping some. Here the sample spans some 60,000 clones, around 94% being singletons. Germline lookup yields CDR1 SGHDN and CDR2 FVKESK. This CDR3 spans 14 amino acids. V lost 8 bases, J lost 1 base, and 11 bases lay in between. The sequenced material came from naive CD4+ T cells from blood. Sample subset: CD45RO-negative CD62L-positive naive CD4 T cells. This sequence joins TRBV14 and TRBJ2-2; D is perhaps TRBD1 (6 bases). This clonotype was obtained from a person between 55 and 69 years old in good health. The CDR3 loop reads CASSYRENTGELFF. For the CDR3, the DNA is TGTGCCAGCTCTTACAGGGAGAACACCGGGGAGCTGTTTTTT.